The 21 T cell receptor beta chains presented below share a single source sample, sequenced in a study of OX40 agonist ivuxolimab in advanced cancers. Clones were sequenced by immunoSEQ multiplex PCR, and TCRdb holds only the in-frame ones, with some missing. Of about 100,000 clones listed, approximately 90% are singletons. The starting material was CD4+ or CD8+ T cells sorted from blood, obtained in a trial of the OX40 agonist ivuxolimab. These receptors originate from an adult with an advanced solid tumor such as melanoma, head and neck, liver or kidney cancer.

CDR3 residues: CASSPRRAGGDTQYF. Written as DNA, the CDR3 is TGTGCCAGCAGCCCCAGGAGAGCGGGGGGCGATACGCAGTATTTT. This chain uses TRBV7-8 with TRBJ2-3, with 9 bases lining up with TRBD2. The CDR3 has 15 amino acids. V was clipped by 5 bases and J by 6 bases; unmatched bases: 9. The germline V gene has CDR1 SGHVS and CDR2 FQNEAQ.

The chain combines TRBV10-3 with TRBJ1-4; possible D gene TRBD1, 6 bases. Trimming removed 6 bases at V and 5 bases at J, with 13 bases between. This CDR3 has 14 amino acids. CDR1 and CDR2 (germline): ENHRY, SYGVKD. The CDR3 loop reads CAIRSTGLNEKLFF. The CDR3 DNA follows: TGTGCCATCAGATCGACAGGATTGAATGAAAAACTGTTTTTT.

J is TRBJ2-3 and V is TRBV7-2, with D possibly TRBD2 on 6 matching bases. The V gene's germline CDR1 is SGHTA and CDR2 FQGNSA. V shed 4 bases and J shed 9 bases, with 17 bases lying between them. This CDR3 spans 14 amino acids. CDR3 sequence (DNA): TGTGCCAGCAGCTCACAACCCGAGGAGGGGACGCAGTATTTT. Encoded protein: CASSSQPEEGTQYF.

The V call is TRBV7-6, the J call TRBJ1-4, with D perhaps TRBD1 (5 bases). Trimming removed 4 bases at V and 2 bases at J, with 11 bases between. Per the germline V gene, CDR1 is SGHVS and CDR2 is FNYEAQ. The CDR3 totals 15 residues. CDR3 sequence (DNA): TGTGCCAGCAGCTCCCAGGGTACTACTAATGAAAAACTGTTTTTT. It is translated as CASSSQGTTNEKLFF.

Comments on this clone: The same CDR3 is also encoded by other DNA sequences in this sample. In DNA, the CDR3 is TGTGCCATCAGAACCGGGGGTGGGGATGAGCAGTTCTTC. Translating it yields CAIRTGGGDEQFF. This sequence joins TRBV10-3 and TRBJ2-1; D possibly corresponds to TRBD2 (6 bases). CDR3 size: 13 residues. Trimming pared 6 bases from V and 8 bases from J, leaving 14 bases between. Germline V gene sequence: CDR1 ENHRY, CDR2 SYGVKD.

The chain employs TRBV27 and TRBJ1-5; D remains unclear. The germline CDR1 and CDR2 sequences are MNHEY and SMNVEV (reference sequence). With 3 bases removed from V and 3 bases from J, the gap between germline ends came to 9 bases. The length of the CDR3 is 14 residues. CDR3 sequence reads: CASSLTRANQPQHF. The CDR3 nucleotides read TGTGCCAGCAGTTTGACTAGAGCCAATCAGCCCCAGCATTTT.

A note on this clone: The same CDR3 is also encoded by other DNA sequences in this sample. This sequence joins TRBV5-6 and TRBJ2-7, with D tentatively TRBD1 (6 bases). The CDR3 extends over 14 amino acids. V was cut by 0 bases and J by 2 bases, with 9 bases left in between. CDR1 and CDR2 from the germline V gene are SGHDT and YYEEEE. The CDR3 DNA reads as TGTGCCAGCAGCTTGGGCCAGGGGCCCTACGAGCAGTACTTC. This codes for CASSLGQGPYEQYF. Drawing the rest from reference TRBV5-6 and TRBJ2-7, the complete variable domain is DAGVTQSPTHLIKTRGQQVTLRCSPKSGHDTVSWYQQALGQGPQFIFQYYEEEERQRGNFPDRFSGHQFPNYSSELNVNALLLGDSALYLCASSLGQGPYEQYFGPGTRLTVT.

The rearrangement uses TRBV29-1 and TRBJ1-1; possibly TRBD1 for D (5 bases). This CDR3 comprises 13 residues. The germline V gene has CDR1 SQVTM and CDR2 ANQGSEA. The ends were cut back, 1 base at V and 9 bases at J, with 15 bases in the middle. In DNA, the CDR3 is TGCAGCGTTGAAGGAGGGATGGGGGGTAAAGCTTTCTTT. Translation: CSVEGGMGGKAFF.

The chain combines TRBV7-2 with TRBJ2-1; TRBD2 agrees at 14 bases. The germline gives CDR1 SGHTA, CDR2 FQGNSA. The CDR3 contains 16 residues. V was pared by 4 bases and J by 4 bases, with 3 bases of the junction left unmatched. The CDR3 region is CASSSRTSGGYNEQFF. The CDR3 region has the DNA TGTGCCAGCAGCTCCCGGACTAGCGGGGGGTACAATGAGCAGTTCTTC.

The V gene is TRBV6-5, the J gene TRBJ1-1; possibly TRBD1 for D (6 bases). The V end was cut by 2 bases, the J end by 4 bases, with 11 bases between. The CDR3 loop spans 14 amino acids. Germline lookup yields CDR1 MNHEY and CDR2 SVGAGI. CDR3 protein: CASSYTGRATEAFF. CDR3 bases: TGTGCCAGCAGTTACACAGGGAGGGCCACTGAAGCTTTCTTT.

This sequence joins TRBV7-2 and TRBJ2-4; 8 nucleotides agree with TRBD2. Per germline, CDR1 SGHTA and CDR2 FQGNSA. The CDR3 spans 14 residues. The CDR3 is CAVGGGLAKNIQYF. CDR3 in DNA: TGTGCAGTTGGCGGGGGGCTAGCCAAAAACATTCAGTACTTC. The whole variable domain, filled in from reference TRBV7-2 and TRBJ2-4, reads GAGVSQSPSNKVTEKGKDVELRCDPISGHTALYWYRQSLGQGLEFLIYFQGNSAPDKSGLPSDRFSAERTGGSVSTLTIQRTQQEDSAVYLCAVGGGLAKNIQYFGAGTRLSVL.

This chain links TRBV9 with TRBJ2-1; D gene unclear. The V end was cut by 0 bases, the J end by 6 bases, with 13 bases between. Germline assignment: CDR1 SGDLS and CDR2 YYNGEE. The CDR3 extends over 15 amino acids. For the CDR3, the DNA is TGTGCCAGCAGCGTAGGGTGGCCGATTGGCAATGAGCAGTTCTTC. Translating it yields CASSVGWPIGNEQFF.

The chain recombines TRBV19 with TRBJ2-4; D may be TRBD1 (6 bases). Deletions cut 6 bases from V and 7 bases from J, with 16 bases between. This CDR3 spans 14 amino acids. Germline loops: CDR1 LNHDA, CDR2 SQIVND (reference sequence). The CDR3 protein is CASSLKGGWNIQYF. CDR3 bases: TGTGCCAGTAGCCTTAAAGGGGGATGGAACATTCAGTACTTC. Full variable domain (missing parts from reference TRBV19 and TRBJ2-4): DGGITQSPKYLFRKEGQNVTLSCEQNLNHDAMYWYRQDPGQGLRLIYYSQIVNDFQKGDIAEGYSVSREKKESFPLTVTSAQKNPTAFYLCASSLKGGWNIQYFGAGTRLSVL.

DNA for the CDR3: TGTGCCAGCAGTTCCGACGCCATAAACGGCTACACCTTC. It yields the protein CASSSDAINGYTF. The chain carries TRBV28 and TRBJ1-2; D is unresolved. Germline assignment: CDR1 MDHEN and CDR2 SYDVKM. Deletions cut 4 bases from V and 8 bases from J, with 14 bases between. The CDR3 length is 13 residues.

This clone was counted only a few times. This chain uses TRBV5-1 with TRBJ2-3; D is perhaps TRBD2 (5 bases). CDR1 SGHRS and CDR2 YFSETQ come from the germline V gene. The V gene lost 0 bases and the J gene lost 1 base, with 9 bases spanning the gap. The CDR3 runs to 15 residues. Here the CDR3 reads CASSLGGKGTDTQYF. The CDR3 nucleotides are TGCGCCAGCAGCTTGGGAGGGAAGGGCACAGATACGCAGTATTTT.

The chain carries TRBV9 and TRBJ2-3; no firm D call. The CDR3 spans 14 residues. V gave up 5 bases and J gave up 1 base, with 11 bases separating them. From germline, CDR1 is SGDLS and CDR2 YYNGEE. CDR3 nucleotides: TGTGCCAGCAGTCGGGCCGGAGGCACAGATACGCAGTATTTT. Translating it yields CASSRAGGTDTQYF.

The chain couples TRBV7-9 to TRBJ1-4; D gene uncertain. V lost 1 base to trimming and J lost 4 bases, with 10 bases between them. The CDR3 is made up of 15 amino acids. Germline lookup yields CDR1 SEHNR and CDR2 FQNEAQ (reference sequence). As DNA, the CDR3 is TGTGCCAGCAGCTTAGTTACCGGGCATAATGAAAAACTGTTTTTT. It encodes CASSLVTGHNEKLFF.

This clone was observed a handful of times. This rearrangement joins TRBV5-1 to TRBJ2-1; 8 bases align to TRBD1. The CDR3 is made up of 14 amino acids. Germline trimming cut 4 bases from V and 9 bases from J; bases unmatched to any gene: 9. CDR1 is SGHRS, CDR2 YFSETQ, per germline. The CDR3 reads CASSTGTGRAEQFF. The CDR3 DNA sequence: TGCGCCAGCAGCACCGGGACAGGACGTGCTGAGCAGTTCTTC.

The J gene is TRBJ2-1, the V gene TRBV7-8; TRBD2 might be the D (6 bases). Germline V gene lookup returns CDR1 SGHVS and CDR2 FQNEAQ. With 1 base removed from V and 4 bases from J, the gap between germline ends came to 20 bases. CDR3 length equals 18 residues. DNA of the CDR3: TGTGCCAGCAGCTTAGGGGTCCGACTAGTAAGGGATTACAATGAGCAGTTCTTC. Its translation is CASSLGVRLVRDYNEQFF.

J is TRBJ2-2 and V is TRBV10-3; tentatively, D is TRBD1 (6 bases). CDR3 length: 14 residues. Trimming left V 10 bases short and J 5 bases short, with 17 bases between. In germline, CDR1 is ENHRY, CDR2 SYGVKD. CDR3 DNA sequence: TGTGCCACAGAGACCGGGACAACTACCGGGGAGCTGTTTTTT. Its translation is CATETGTTTGELFF.

V and J are TRBV5-1 and TRBJ2-5; TRBD2 matches 7 bases. The V and J ends lost 0 bases and 7 bases, in that order; junction bases with no gene match: 6. Germline loops: CDR1 SGHRS, CDR2 YFSETQ. This CDR3 comprises 14 residues. The CDR3 bases are TGCGCCAGCAGCTTGGCCGGCGGGGGTTGGACCCAGTACTTC. Protein: CASSLAGGGWTQYF.